Sequencing of this T cell receptor (beta chain) was carried out in a study of cytomegalovirus exposure and HLA in healthy donors. Study-wide findings and caveats: Many donors carried some public TCRs, although rarity characterized most TCR sequences. Confirmation was obtained in vitro that a few CMV-associated chains are specific for CMV antigens.

Clones were sequenced by immunoSEQ multiplex PCR, and TCRdb holds only the in-frame ones, with some missing. The table has 300,000 to 450,000 clones, around 86% seen once; the top ten hold roughly 0.82%. As to this clone: What it binds is not known. One end of the junction does not line up with germline, which may come from a read error.

The TCR comes from a young woman in good health and CMV-seronegative. The sample consisted of PBMCs.

The CDR3 sequence: CASSQTLKSGRASSEQYF. The CDR3, as DNA: TGCGCCAGCAGCCAAACTCTGAAGAGCGGGAGGGCCTCCTCCGAGCAGTACTTC. The chain couples TRBV4-1 to TRBJ2-7, with TRBD2 identical over 10 bases. There are 18 residues in the CDR3. Germline lookup yields CDR1 MGHRA and CDR2 YSYEKL.